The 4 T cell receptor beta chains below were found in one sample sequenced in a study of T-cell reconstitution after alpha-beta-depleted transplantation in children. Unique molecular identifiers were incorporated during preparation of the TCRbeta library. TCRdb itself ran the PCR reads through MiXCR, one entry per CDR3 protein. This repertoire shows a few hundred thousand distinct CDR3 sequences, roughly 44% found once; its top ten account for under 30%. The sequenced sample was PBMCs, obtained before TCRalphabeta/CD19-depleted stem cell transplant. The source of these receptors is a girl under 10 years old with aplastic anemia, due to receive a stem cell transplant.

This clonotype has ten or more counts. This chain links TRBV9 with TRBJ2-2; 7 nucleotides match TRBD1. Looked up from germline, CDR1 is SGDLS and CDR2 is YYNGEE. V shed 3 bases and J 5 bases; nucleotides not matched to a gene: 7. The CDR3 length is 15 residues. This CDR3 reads CASSARDSFTGELFF. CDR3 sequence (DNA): TGTGCCAGCAGCGCCCGGGACAGCTTTACCGGGGAGCTGTTTTTT.

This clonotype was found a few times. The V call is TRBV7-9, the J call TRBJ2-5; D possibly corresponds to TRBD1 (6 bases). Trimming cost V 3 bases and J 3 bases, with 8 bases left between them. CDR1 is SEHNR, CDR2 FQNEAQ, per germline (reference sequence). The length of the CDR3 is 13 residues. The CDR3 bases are TGTGCCAGCAGCTTTGGACAGAAAGAGACCCAGTACTTC. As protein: CASSFGQKETQYF.

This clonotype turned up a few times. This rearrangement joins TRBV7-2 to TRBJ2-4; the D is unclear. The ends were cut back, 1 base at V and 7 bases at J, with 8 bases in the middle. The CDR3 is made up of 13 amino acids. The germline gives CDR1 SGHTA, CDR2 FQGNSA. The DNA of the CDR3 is TGTGCCAGCAGCTTAGGAGTAGTTAACATTCAGTACTTC. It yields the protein CASSLGVVNIQYF.

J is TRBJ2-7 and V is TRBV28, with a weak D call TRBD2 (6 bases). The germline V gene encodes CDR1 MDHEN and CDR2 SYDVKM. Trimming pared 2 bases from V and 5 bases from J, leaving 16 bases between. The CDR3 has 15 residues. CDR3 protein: CASSLRGAGSDEQYF. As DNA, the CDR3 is TGTGCCAGCAGTTTACGAGGAGCGGGTTCGGACGAGCAGTACTTC.